A selection of T cell receptor beta chains follows, all from one sample in a study of T cell responses to AZD1222 COVID-19 vaccine. Assay: immunoSEQ multiplex PCR; the TCRdb copy retains only in-frame clones and omits some. In the table there are over 200,000 clones, about 94% of which are singletons. The sample consisted of peripheral blood, taken 28 days after the second dose of the MenACWY control vaccine. Receptor source: an adult who received the MenACWY meningococcal vaccine as a control. Both conserved end residues are part of each CDR3. The order of the fields is CDR3 protein, CDR3 DNA, D gene, clone size, J gene, V gene. The D gene is left open where the match is weak. Clone sizes are given selectively: once, few, many, or a class where the clone is expanded.

CASSQLDSPLHF TGTGCCAGCAGCCAATTGGATTCACCCCTCCACTTT NA NA TRBJ1-6 TRBV3-1/TRBV3-2
CASSSWGSSYNEQFF TGTGCCAGCAGTTCATGGGGGAGCTCCTACAATGAGCAGTTCTTC NA NA TRBJ2-1 TRBV6-5
CAWSVAGYQPQHF TGTGCCTGGAGTGTAGCAGGTTATCAGCCCCAGCATTTT NA NA TRBJ1-5 TRBV30
CATTPGEGNTIYF TGTGCCACCACGCCAGGGGAGGGAAACACCATATATTTT NA NA TRBJ1-3 TRBV10-3
CASGQDLANEKLFF TGTGCCAGTGGACAGGACCTCGCTAATGAAAAACTGTTTTTT TRBD1 NA TRBJ1-4 TRBV19
CASSSSVFTEAFF TGTGCCAGTAGTTCATCAGTATTTACTGAAGCTTTCTTT NA NA TRBJ1-1 TRBV19
CASSPHRDRGVHEQYF TGTGCCAGCAGCCCCCACCGGGACAGGGGAGTCCACGAGCAGTACTTC TRBD1 NA TRBJ2-7 TRBV7-9
CASSQPFSGNTIYF TGTGCCAGCAGCCAACCCTTCTCTGGAAACACCATATATTTT NA NA TRBJ1-3 TRBV5-6
CASSGSGNQPQHF TGTGCCAGCAGCGGGAGCGGCAATCAGCCCCAGCATTTT NA NA TRBJ1-5 TRBV21-1
CASSLRDGSTNEKLFF TGTGCCAGTAGCCTACGGGACGGATCAACTAATGAAAAACTGTTTTTT NA once TRBJ1-4 TRBV19
CASSLDAGTGELFF TGCGCCAGCAGCTTGGACGCGGGCACCGGGGAGCTGTTTTTT NA once TRBJ2-2 TRBV5-1
CASSPLAGATSSYNEQFF TGTGCCAGCAGTCCACTAGCGGGGGCCACGAGCTCCTACAATGAGCAGTTCTTC TRBD2 few TRBJ2-1 TRBV6-2/TRBV6-3
CASSEVVYGYTF TGTGCCAGCAGTGAAGTGGTTTATGGCTACACCTTC NA NA TRBJ1-2 TRBV6-1
CASSPTGQAGGSYNEQFF TGTGCCAGCTCACCGACGGGACAGGCGGGGGGCTCCTACAATGAGCAGTTCTTC NA NA TRBJ2-1 TRBV18
CASSSEGTGGTEAFF TGTGCCAGCAGCTCAGAAGGGACAGGTGGTACTGAAGCTTTCTTT TRBD1 NA TRBJ1-1 TRBV9
CAWSVLESNSGANVLTF TGTGCCTGGAGTGTACTGGAGTCCAACTCTGGGGCCAACGTCCTGACTTTC NA NA TRBJ2-6 TRBV30
CASSYRAGPWAEAFF TGTGCCAGCAGTTACAGGGCGGGCCCATGGGCTGAAGCTTTCTTT NA NA TRBJ1-1 TRBV6-2/TRBV6-3
CASSPLGGTSGNGELFF TGTGCCAGCAGCCCCCTTGGGGGGACTAGCGGGAACGGGGAGCTGTTTTTT TRBD2 NA TRBJ2-2 TRBV3-1/TRBV3-2